This TCR beta chain stems from a study of T cells in Graves' hyperthyroidism and ophthalmopathy. Study outcomes and limitations: Blood also contained most expanded thyroid clonotypes above 0.001. The model foresaw ophthalmopathy a median about 6.5 months prior to onset.

Germline V gene data show CDR1 as MNHEY and CDR2 as SVGAGI. The CDR3 loop spans 14 amino acids. The V gene end was trimmed by 4 bases and the J gene end by 1 base; junction bases not matched to a gene: 3. It was RNA transcripts that yielded the amplified TCR beta CDR3 regions. HTBI primers were the set used in a first-round RT-PCR of the TCR CDR3. TCRdb used MiXCR to reprocess the multiplex PCR reads, holding one entry per CDR3 protein. This table holds roughly 240,000 distinct CDR3 sequences, 24% found once. Ophthalmopathy patients had moderate-to-severe active disease, CAS ≥3, NOSPECS ≥4, and disease duration under 3 months. Exclusion of patients followed from uncontrolled infection, other autoimmune disease, pregnancy or lactation. As regards this clonotype: Its specificity is unknown.

This sequence joins TRBV6-5 and TRBJ1-1, with 7 bases lining up with TRBD1. The sequencing sample was made of blood. The receptor comes from a woman between 35 and 50 years old with Graves' ophthalmopathy. This CDR3 is CASSWTGPNTEAFF. Written as DNA, the CDR3 is TGTGCCAGCAGTTGGACAGGCCCGAACACTGAAGCTTTCTTT.